Below, one T cell receptor beta chain is given with its context. This sample is part of a study of identical twins. TCRdb re-called the 5' RACE reads with MiXCR, one entry per CDR3 protein. This table has hundreds of thousands of distinct CDR3 sequences, about 9.4% appearing once. Trimming removed 0 bases from V and 4 bases from J, with 8 bases in between. The CDR3 consists of 13 residues. Germline CDR1 and CDR2: SQVTM and ANQGSEA. The data were also submitted as part of a second study, on yellow fever vaccine responses in identical twins.

Sequenced material: PBMCs. The rearrangement links TRBV29-1 to TRBJ2-3, with D uncertain. This TCR was recovered from a young woman in good health. In DNA, the CDR3 is TGCAGCGTTGAAGATCCAGTGCCAGATACGCAGTATTTT. Translating it yields CSVEDPVPDTQYF.